This T cell receptor beta chain derives from a study of monozygotic twins with inflammatory bowel disease. Blood was collected, roughly 2.5 ml per donor. TCRdb derives one entry per CDR3 protein from the 5' RACE reads, leaving out DNA. The sample holds roughly 170,000 distinct CDR3 sequences. Looked up from germline, CDR1 is SGHRS and CDR2 is YFSETQ. The CDR3 covers 12 residues. This TCR was recovered from a human donor with ulcerative colitis or Crohn's disease, or a healthy co-twin of an affected twin (not recorded which). The rearrangement links TRBV5-1 to TRBJ2-3; the D call from TCRdb, TRBD2, cannot be confirmed without DNA. Material for sequencing was blood. CDR3 sequence reads: CASSLEGGTQYF.